This T cell receptor (beta chain) was captured by sequencing in a study of cytomegalovirus exposure and HLA in healthy donors. It was with 60 Vbeta and 13 Jbeta primers that the PCR ran. This table comes from immunoSEQ multiplex PCR, and its TCRdb copy is limited to in-frame clones, with some not included. Seen in this sample are around 60,000 clones; the ten most common clones hold 5% to 5.5%. Per germline, CDR1 GTSNPN and CDR2 SVGIG (reference sequence). The CDR3 has 17 residues. V was clipped by 1 base and J by 2 bases; unmatched bases: 6. Study-wide results and caveats: CMV serostatus was the only recorded immune exposure for donors. Some V segments could not be told apart, so they were left out, TRBV6-2 and TRBV6-3 among them. In a later analysis, HLA-C alleles had the fewest associated TCRs, DRB1 alleles the most. A later analysis linked a missense DCLRE1C variant to TCR beta V- and J-gene trimming.

As to this clone: Antigen specificity is unknown.

The sample consisted of PBMCs. This chain links TRBV30 with TRBJ2-3; TRBD2 aligns across 13 bases. The origin of this receptor is a man aged 25 to 40 in good health and CMV-seropositive. This chain's CDR3 is CAWSGLAGGLFTDTQYF. CDR3 bases: TGTGCCTGGAGTGGACTAGCGGGGGGACTATTCACAGATACGCAGTATTTT.